This passage covers 30 T cell receptor beta chains from one sample sequenced in a study of patients and donors after allogeneic stem cell transplantation. From the RT-PCR reads, TCRdb called clonotypes with MiXCR, one entry per CDR3 protein. The table shows 920,000 or so distinct CDR3 sequences, with about 20% occurring only once. The sample consisted of blood, either unsorted or a sorted T cell fraction (not recorded which). Receptor source: a human donor who was either an allogeneic HSCT recipient or a stem cell or donor lymphocyte infusion donor (not recorded which). It is not recorded whose cells these are; they may come from a transplant donor.

The sample holds a few counts of this clonotype. The chain combines TRBV20-1 with TRBJ2-7, with D tentatively TRBD1 or TRBD2 (5 bases each). V lost 3 bases and J 7 bases, leaving 16 bases between the germline ends. Germline-derived CDR1 and CDR2 are DFQATT and SNEGSKA (reference sequence). The CDR3 contains 13 residues. Here the CDR3 DNA reads TGCAGTGCTAGTCGGGACGGACCCCGAGAGCAGTACTTC. Protein: CSASRDGPREQYF.

This clonotype was seen a few times. The chain links TRBV4-2 to TRBJ1-6; D is ambiguous. CDR3 length equals 15 residues. Trimming pared 0 bases from V and 9 bases from J, leaving 12 bases between. Germline V gene lookup returns CDR1 LGHNA and CDR2 YNFKEQ. The CDR3 bases are TGTGCCAGCAGCCAAGATAAGGGAGGCAGTTCACCCCTCCACTTT. The encoded protein is CASSQDKGGSSPLHF.

This rearrangement joins TRBV2 to TRBJ2-2; D ambiguous. Trimming cost V 8 bases and J 4 bases, with 17 bases left between them. This CDR3 is 15 amino acids long. Germline CDR1 and CDR2: SNHLY and FYNNEI. Here the CDR3 DNA reads TGTGCCAGCCAAAGATCACCGACAAGCACCGGGGAGCTGTTTTTT. This translates into CASQRSPTSTGELFF.

This clonotype was seen ten or more times. The chain employs TRBV5-1 and TRBJ1-5, with unresolved D. This CDR3 region has 14 residues. The ends were cut back, 5 bases at V and 3 bases at J, with 12 bases in the middle. Germline CDR1 and CDR2: SGHRS and YFSETQ. The DNA of the CDR3 is TGCGCCAGCAGTCCAGGCCGGGTCAATCAGCCCCAGCATTTT. Encoded protein: CASSPGRVNQPQHF. Full variable domain (outside the CDR3, taken from reference TRBV5-1 and TRBJ1-5): KAGVTQTPRYLIKTRGQQVTLSCSPISGHRSVSWYQQTPGQGLQFLFEYFSETQRNKGNFPGRFSGRQFSNSRSEMNVSTLELGDSALYLCASSPGRVNQPQHFGDGTRLSIL.

This clonotype was seen a handful of times. The genes are TRBV6-1 and TRBJ1-4, with 7 positions matching TRBD1. The germline gives CDR1 MNHNS, CDR2 SASEGT. The J segment lost 8 bases and the V segment lost 11 bases, leaving 17 bases of the junction unmatched. The CDR3 consists of 15 residues. The CDR3 reads CAGGGGGTVGEKLFF. The CDR3 bases are TGTGCCGGAGGAGGGGGCGGGACGGTTGGGGAAAAACTGTTTTTT.

This sequence joins TRBV11-2 and TRBJ1-2; tentatively, D is TRBD1 (5 bases). Trimming left V 0 bases short and J 7 bases short, with 24 bases between. The CDR3 is made up of 18 amino acids. The germline V gene encodes CDR1 SGHAT and CDR2 FQNNGV. The DNA for the CDR3 is TGTGCCAGCAGCTTAGATTCAACCAGGGAATATAAAGCTGGTGGCTACACCTTC. It is translated as CASSLDSTREYKAGGYTF.

This clonotype was found a few times. This chain links TRBV7-6 with TRBJ1-4, with D possibly being TRBD1 (5 bases). Trimming left V 5 bases short and J 7 bases short, with 26 bases between. The V gene's germline CDR1 is SGHVS and CDR2 FNYEAQ. The CDR3 is 18 residues long. CDR3 in DNA: TGTGCCAGCAGCATCCGCAGGCGGGGGGTGGGGACCCGTGAAAAACTGTTTTTT. Its protein product is CASSIRRRGVGTREKLFF.

This clonotype was seen more than once but under ten times. This rearrangement joins TRBV30 to TRBJ2-1; unclear D gene. Looked up from germline, CDR1 is GTSNPN and CDR2 is SVGIG (reference sequence). This CDR3 is built from 12 residues. Trimming took 1 base from V and 4 from J, leaving 5 bases between them. This chain's CDR3 is CAWSEAYNEQFF. The CDR3 DNA is TGTGCCTGGAGTGAGGCTTACAATGAGCAGTTCTTC.

The chain employs TRBV5-4 and TRBJ2-7; D uncertain. Trimming removed 4 bases from V and 4 bases from J, with 18 bases in between. CDR3 length: 15 residues. Per germline, CDR1 SGHNT and CDR2 YYREEE (reference sequence). The CDR3 DNA sequence: TGTGCCAGCAGCGCCGACTTATTCAGCACATACGAGCAGTACTTC. It specifies CASSADLFSTYEQYF.

There are a few counts of this clonotype. The J gene is TRBJ2-1, the V gene TRBV20-1; 7 nucleotides match TRBD2. Per the germline V gene, CDR1 is DFQATT and CDR2 is SNEGSKA (reference sequence). The CDR3 is made up of 16 amino acids. The J segment lost 4 bases and the V segment lost 3 bases, leaving 12 bases of the junction unmatched. CDR3 bases: TGCAGTGCTAGTCCAAGCGGGGCTAAAATATACAATGAGCAGTTCTTC. Its translation is CSASPSGAKIYNEQFF.

In its sample, this clonotype was seen a few times. V gene TRBV12-3 or TRBV12-4 combines with J gene TRBJ1-1; D ambiguous. Trimming pared 3 bases from V and 5 bases from J, leaving 7 bases between. This CDR3 contains 12 residues. The CDR3, as DNA: TGTGCCAGCAGTTTCGGATTGACTGAAGCTTTCTTT. This sequence encodes CASSFGLTEAFF.

The V and J genes are TRBV10-3 and TRBJ2-5, with D perhaps TRBD1 (5 bases). Germline values: CDR1 ENHRY, CDR2 SYGVKD. V was trimmed by 2 bases and J by 3 bases, leaving 16 bases between them. The CDR3 spans 16 residues. CDR3 loop: CAISEGVKGPEETQYF. The CDR3 DNA sequence: TGTGCCATCAGTGAGGGAGTTAAGGGGCCCGAAGAGACCCAGTACTTC.

The J gene is TRBJ2-6, the V gene TRBV27; D is unresolved. CDR1 and CDR2 from the germline V gene are MNHEY and SMNVEV (reference sequence). V was clipped by 2 bases and J by 0 bases, with 14 bases between them. The CDR3 is made up of 18 amino acids. CDR3 protein: CASSLTPPRNSGANVLTF. In DNA, the CDR3 is TGTGCCAGCAGTTTAACCCCCCCCCGAAACTCTGGGGCCAACGTCCTGACTTTC.

The chain links TRBV24-1 to TRBJ2-1; 10 nucleotides match TRBD1. With 3 bases clipped from V and 9 bases from J, the junction kept 7 bases outside the gene matches. Germline CDR1 reads KGHDR; CDR2 reads SFDVKD. This CDR3 region has 15 residues. The chain's CDR3 is CATSDPGQGTAEQFF. In nucleotides, the CDR3 is TGTGCCACCAGTGATCCGGGACAGGGGACGGCTGAGCAGTTCTTC.

This rearrangement joins TRBV24-1 to TRBJ2-1; D unclear. V was shortened by 3 bases and J by 8 bases, with 10 bases between the two germline ends. The CDR3 length is 13 residues. The V gene's germline CDR1 is KGHDR and CDR2 SFDVKD. This chain's CDR3 is CATSDNPSHEQFF. The CDR3 DNA reads TGTGCCACCAGTGATAATCCTTCACATGAGCAGTTCTTC.

This clonotype was recorded a few times. The J gene is TRBJ1-3, the V gene TRBV4-1; D not certain. Germline-derived CDR1 and CDR2 are MGHRA and YSYEKL. The V end was cut by 1 base, the J end by 0 bases, with 13 bases between. The CDR3 extends over 17 amino acids. For the CDR3, the DNA is TGCGCCAGCAGCCAAGGACGGAGCCAGAGCTCTGGAAACACCATATATTTT. This gives the protein CASSQGRSQSSGNTIYF.

V and J are TRBV7-3 and TRBJ2-7; no clear D gene. V lost 0 bases, J lost 1 base, and 7 bases lay in between. Germline V gene data show CDR1 as SGHTA and CDR2 as FQGTGA. The CDR3 runs to 14 residues. The CDR3 sequence: CASSLTAKSYEQYF. CDR3 sequence (DNA): TGTGCCAGCAGCTTAACAGCCAAATCCTACGAGCAGTACTTC.

The chain recombines TRBV5-1 with TRBJ2-7; weak D call: TRBD2 (6 bases). This CDR3 is 14 amino acids long. V was pared by 3 bases and J by 1 base, with 11 bases between. Germline CDR1 reads SGHRS; CDR2 reads YFSETQ. The CDR3 nucleotides are TGCGCCAGCAGCTCGGGAGATCGATCCTACGAGCAGTACTTC. Translating it yields CASSSGDRSYEQYF.

This clonotype has only a few counts. This sequence joins TRBV10-2 and TRBJ2-7; 8 bases map to TRBD1. CDR1 and CDR2 from the germline V gene are WSHSY and SAAADI. V dropped 6 bases and J dropped 1; count of bases not matched to a gene: 5. The CDR3 loop spans 14 amino acids. In nucleotides, the CDR3 is TGCGCCAGCAGCGGGACAGGATGGTCCTACGAGCAGTACTTC. It yields the protein CASSGTGWSYEQYF.

The V and J genes are TRBV5-1 and TRBJ2-1, with 10 bases that match TRBD1. The length of the CDR3 is 19 residues. Germline V gene sequence: CDR1 SGHRS, CDR2 YFSETQ. The J segment lost 2 bases and the V segment lost 0 bases, leaving 11 bases of the junction unmatched. CDR3 sequence (DNA): TGCGCCAGCAGCTTGGATGACAGGGGGCAAATAAGACCCTACAATGAGCAGTTCTTC. This gives the protein CASSLDDRGQIRPYNEQFF.

V is TRBV2 and J is TRBJ2-7, with 7 bases fitting TRBD2. There are 11 residues in the CDR3. Germline trimming cut 11 bases from V and 4 bases from J; bases unmatched to any gene: 5. CDR1 is SNHLY, CDR2 FYNNEI, per germline. CDR3 in amino acids: CAGNGGYEQYF. For the CDR3, the DNA is TGTGCCGGAAACGGGGGGTACGAGCAGTACTTC. The whole variable domain, filled in from reference TRBV2 and TRBJ2-7, reads EPEVTQTPSHQVTQMGQEVILRCVPISNHLYFYWYRQILGQKVEFLVSFYNNEISEKSEIFDDQFSVERPDGSNFTLKIRSTKLEDSAMYFCAGNGGYEQYFGPGTRLTVT.

Here the CDR3 reads CASSLGPSGGPSTDTQYF. The CDR3 DNA is TGTGCCAGCAGCTTAGGCCCCAGCGGGGGACCTAGCACAGATACGCAGTATTTT. V and J are TRBV11-1 and TRBJ2-3, with TRBD2 matching 8 bases. CDR1 SGHAT and CDR2 FQDESV come from the germline V gene (reference sequence). J gave up 0 bases and V 1 base, and 9 bases lay outside the gene matches. The CDR3 runs 18 residues.

V gene TRBV7-9 combines with J gene TRBJ2-7; D is undetermined. The CDR3 runs to 14 residues. With 1 base removed from V and 4 bases from J, the gap between germline ends came to 11 bases. CDR1 SEHNR and CDR2 FQNEAQ come from the germline V gene (reference sequence). CDR3 amino acids: CASSLGRTDYEQYF. CDR3 DNA: TGTGCCAGCAGCTTAGGGCGGACGGATTACGAGCAGTACTTC.

The chain links TRBV27 to TRBJ1-5; 9 nucleotides agree with TRBD1. The CDR3 consists of 14 residues. After removal of 6 bases from V and 7 bases from J, the junction contained 7 bases not matched to a gene. CDR1 is MNHEY, CDR2 SMNVEV, per germline (reference sequence). The CDR3: CASRSTGGKQPQHF. In DNA form, the CDR3 reads TGTGCCAGCAGATCGACAGGGGGTAAGCAGCCCCAGCATTTT.

This clonotype was found a few times. The J gene is TRBJ2-3, the V gene TRBV20-1; D may match TRBD1 or TRBD2 (6 bases each). Germline V lookup: CDR1 DFQATT, CDR2 SNEGSKA (reference sequence). The CDR3 is 16 amino acids. Trimming shortened V by 0 bases and J by 6 bases, and 19 bases separated the two germline ends. CDR3: CSARDQRAGEADTQYF. The DNA for the CDR3 is TGCAGTGCTAGAGATCAAAGGGCAGGGGAGGCGGATACGCAGTATTTT.

This clonotype was detected many times. The J gene is TRBJ1-1, the V gene TRBV6-2 or TRBV6-3, with D maybe TRBD1 (6 bases). Per the germline V gene, CDR1 is MNHEY and CDR2 is SVGEGT. The CDR3 runs 13 residues. Between the trimmed V and J ends, which lost 2 bases and 4 bases, there was a span of 8 bases. CDR3 amino acids: CASSYGQTTEAFF. For the CDR3, the DNA is TGTGCCAGCAGTTACGGACAGACCACTGAAGCTTTCTTT.

The J gene is TRBJ2-1, the V gene TRBV5-6; tentatively, D is TRBD1 (6 bases). Germline V CDR1 and CDR2: SGHDT, YYEEEE. The V end lost 2 bases, the J end lost 5 bases, and 17 bases lay between the germline ends. CDR3 length equals 16 residues. CDR3 loop: CASSLGGWYRDNEQFF. The CDR3 DNA follows: TGTGCCAGCAGCTTAGGCGGGTGGTACAGGGACAATGAGCAGTTCTTC.

The gene calls are TRBV15 and TRBJ2-1; D is ambiguous. The ends were cut back, 5 bases at V and 4 bases at J, with 12 bases in the middle. Germline CDR1 LNHNV, CDR2 YYDKDF (reference sequence). This CDR3 is 14 amino acids long. The CDR3 bases are TGTGCCACCAGCTCAGCGCGCACTTACAATGAGCAGTTCTTC. Its translation is CATSSARTYNEQFF.

In its sample, this clonotype was seen a few times. The rearrangement links TRBV2 to TRBJ2-7; 8 nucleotides match TRBD1. The CDR3 runs to 14 residues. In germline, CDR1 is SNHLY, CDR2 FYNNEI. Trimming removed 6 bases from V and 5 bases from J; junction bases left unmatched: 9. As DNA, the CDR3 is TGTGCCAGCAGGGTACATACGACAGGGGACGAGCAGTACTTC. Translating it yields CASRVHTTGDEQYF.

This clonotype appeared many times. The chain joins TRBV15 to TRBJ2-1; TRBD1 agrees at 10 bases. The CDR3 is made up of 15 amino acids. In germline, CDR1 is LNHNV, CDR2 YYDKDF (reference sequence). J lost 0 bases, V lost 8 bases, and 4 bases had no gene match. CDR3 region: CATGTGDSSYNEQFF. Here the CDR3 DNA reads TGTGCCACCGGGACAGGGGACAGCTCCTACAATGAGCAGTTCTTC.